What follows are 20 T cell receptor beta chains derived from one specimen sequenced in a study of blood T cell repertoires in COVID-19 (TCRdb year 2020). Receptor amplification or capture employed the immunoSEQ multiplex PCR assay. TCRdb limited this immuneACCESS table to in-frame rearrangements with V and J called. A share of clones is missing; checked studies link under half to unresolved V genes, and the rest is unexplained. In this sample the table shows over 140,000 clones, roughly 80% of which occur a single time. Clones ranked in the top ten supply roughly 9% of the sample. Sequenced sample: peripheral blood. Receptor source: a woman aged 45-65 years with active or convalescent COVID-19.

The V and J genes are TRBV19 and TRBJ2-4, with TRBD2 matching 14 bases. Losses at the gene ends were 8 bases for V and 1 base for J; bases not matched to a gene: 7. Germline V gives CDR1 LNHDA, CDR2 SQIVND (reference sequence). CDR3 size: 17 residues. In DNA form, the CDR3 reads TGTGCCAGTCGGGGACTAGCGGGGGAGGAGGCCAAAAACATTCAGTACTTC. Amino acid sequence: CASRGLAGEEAKNIQYF.

The chain carries TRBV19 and TRBJ1-2; 8 bases match TRBD1. The trim removed 6 bases at V and 3 bases at J, leaving 9 bases unmatched. The germline gives CDR1 LNHDA, CDR2 SQIVND (reference sequence). The CDR3 runs 15 residues. The CDR3 sequence: CASSRGQGLDYGYTF. The CDR3 DNA reads as TGTGCCAGTAGCCGAGGACAGGGTCTGGACTATGGCTACACCTTC.

The chain links TRBV11-2 to TRBJ1-4, with D possibly matching TRBD1 (6 bases). CDR3 length equals 15 residues. Germline V gene data show CDR1 as SGHAT and CDR2 as FQNNGV. Trimming left V 2 bases short and J 7 bases short, with 14 bases between. CDR3 nucleotides: TGTGCCAGCAGCTTAATCGGGGGGCGGGTTGAAAAACTGTTTTTT. Protein product: CASSLIGGRVEKLFF.

The rearrangement joins TRBV5-6 to TRBJ1-2, with 8 bases aligning to TRBD1. CDR1 is SGHDT and CDR2 is YYEEEE in the germline V gene. This CDR3 is 15 amino acids long. J gave up 5 bases and V 6 bases, and 12 bases lay outside the gene matches. In DNA, the CDR3 is TGTGCCAGCACCATAGGGGACAGGTGGAGATATGGCTACACCTTC. This translates into CASTIGDRWRYGYTF.

This clone was found once. For the CDR3, the DNA is TGTGCCTGGAGTGCGGGTCCCTATGGCTACACCTTC. It yields the protein CAWSAGPYGYTF. The V and J genes are TRBV30 and TRBJ1-2, with no clear D. The CDR3 covers 12 residues. Germline values: CDR1 GTSNPN, CDR2 SVGIG (reference sequence). Trimming removed 1 base at V and 4 bases at J, with 7 bases between.

The J gene is TRBJ1-1, the V gene TRBV11-2, with 7 bases lining up with TRBD1. The CDR3 totals 14 residues. Germline trimming cut 6 bases from V and 3 bases from J; bases unmatched to any gene: 7. Looked up from germline, CDR1 is SGHAT and CDR2 is FQNNGV. The CDR3 region is CASRRTGVDTEAFF. CDR3 DNA sequence: TGTGCCAGCAGACGTACAGGGGTGGACACTGAAGCTTTCTTT.

This chain connects TRBV19 to TRBJ1-1, with a possible D match to TRBD1 (5 bases). Trimming shortened V by 4 bases and J by 3 bases, and 12 bases separated the two germline ends. Germline assignment: CDR1 LNHDA and CDR2 SQIVND (reference sequence). The CDR3 is 14 amino acids. CDR3 protein: CASSTSDRHTEAFF. DNA for the CDR3: TGTGCCAGTAGTACATCCGACAGACACACTGAAGCTTTCTTT.

This clone was picked up a small number of times. This chain links TRBV3-1 (or the pseudogene TRBV3-2) with TRBJ2-1; TRBD1 is a possible D gene (6 bases). Germline-derived CDR1 and CDR2 are LGHDT and YNNKEL (reference sequence). The ends were cut back, 1 base at V and 14 bases at J, with 15 bases in the middle. The length of the CDR3 is 13 residues. The CDR3 sequence: CASSQGSTRGKFF. DNA for the CDR3: TGTGCCAGCAGCCAAGGTTCTACTAGGGGGAAGTTCTTC.

The chain has TRBV6-6 and TRBJ1-5; no firm D call. Germline V gene data show CDR1 as MNHNY and CDR2 as SVGAGI (reference sequence). Trimming cost V 7 bases and J 1 base, with 14 bases left between them. CDR3 length: 15 residues. The CDR3 DNA sequence: TGTGCCAGCACCTCGGTGGCCAGGAGCAATCAGCCCCAGCATTTT. This encodes CASTSVARSNQPQHF.

The chain has TRBV28 and TRBJ2-7, with 7 bases aligning to TRBD1. The ends lost 2 bases at V and 2 bases at J; junction bases unmatched: 9. Germline V CDR1 and CDR2: MDHEN, SYDVKM. The CDR3 loop spans 16 amino acids. The CDR3, as DNA: TGTGCCAGCAGTTTAACCGGGACAGACTCTACCTACGAGCAGTACTTC. This sequence encodes CASSLTGTDSTYEQYF.

The rearrangement joins TRBV20-1 to TRBJ2-7, with a tentative D call TRBD1 (5 bases). The length of the CDR3 is 11 residues. CDR1 is DFQATT and CDR2 is SNEGSKA in the germline V gene (reference sequence). V lost 7 bases to trimming and J lost 4 bases, with 11 bases between them. The DNA of the CDR3 is TGCAGTGTCCTAGGGGTATACGAGCAGTACTTC. Protein: CSVLGVYEQYF.

The chain recombines TRBV4-2 with TRBJ2-5, with 11 bases that match TRBD2. The CDR3 extends over 17 amino acids. With 1 base clipped from V and 1 base from J, the junction kept 5 bases outside the gene matches. CDR1 and CDR2 from the germline V gene are LGHNA and YNFKEQ. In DNA form, the CDR3 reads TGTGCCAGCAGCCAAGGGGGGCTAGCGGGGGGCCAAGAGACCCAGTACTTC. As protein: CASSQGGLAGGQETQYF.

This clone was seen a single time. The chain couples TRBV7-2 to TRBJ2-7, with TRBD2 matching over 10 bases. The ends lost 1 base at V and 4 bases at J; junction bases unmatched: 4. Germline CDR1 is SGHTA and CDR2 is FQGNSA. This CDR3 is built from 15 residues. CDR3 in amino acids: CASSLGSSGGYEQYF. CDR3 nucleotide sequence: TGTGCCAGCAGCTTAGGCTCTAGCGGGGGTTACGAGCAGTACTTC.

The rearrangement uses TRBV19 and TRBJ2-6; 7 bases align to TRBD1. Germline V gene sequence: CDR1 LNHDA, CDR2 SQIVND (reference sequence). The CDR3 runs 18 residues. After removal of 5 bases from V and 0 bases from J, the junction contained 10 bases not matched to a gene. The CDR3 DNA is TGTGCCAGTAGTGCCCGCCGGGACAGTTTCTCTGGGGCCAACGTCCTGACTTTC. This encodes CASSARRDSFSGANVLTF.

The chain combines TRBV27 with TRBJ1-1, with 7 bases fitting TRBD1. This CDR3 region has 13 residues. V trimming: 1 base; J trimming: 8 bases; junction bases outside the gene matches: 4. From germline, CDR1 is MNHEY and CDR2 SMNVEV (reference sequence). The CDR3 reads CASSLLWDREAFF. CDR3 coding DNA: TGTGCCAGCAGTTTATTATGGGACAGAGAAGCTTTCTTT.

This sequence joins TRBV27 and TRBJ1-2; 8 bases match TRBD1. V was pared by 3 bases and J by 3 bases, with 6 bases of the junction left unmatched. Germline V gives CDR1 MNHEY, CDR2 SMNVEV (reference sequence). The CDR3 sequence is 15 residues long. DNA of the CDR3: TGTGCCAGCAGTTTCTTCCCAGGGGGCCACTATGGCTACACCTTC. This gives the protein CASSFFPGGHYGYTF.

This clone was seen just once. The chain combines TRBV4-3 with TRBJ2-3; 10 nucleotides match TRBD2. J gave up 3 bases and V 0 bases, and 9 bases lay outside the gene matches. The length of the CDR3 is 18 residues. Per germline, CDR1 LGHNA and CDR2 YSLEER. CDR3 coding DNA: TGCGCCAGCAGCCAAGATCGTCGAGCGGGGGGGCTAACAGATACGCAGTATTTT. This sequence encodes CASSQDRRAGGLTDTQYF.

This chain links TRBV11-3 with TRBJ2-1, with D maybe TRBD2 (5 bases). Trimming removed 2 bases from V and 0 bases from J, with 14 bases in between. The germline V gene encodes CDR1 SGHNT and CDR2 YENEEA. The CDR3 is 17 residues long. This CDR3 is CASSLSGRASSYNEQFF. Here the CDR3 DNA reads TGTGCCAGCAGCTTATCTGGGCGGGCAAGCTCCTACAATGAGCAGTTCTTC.

In DNA, the CDR3 is TGTGCCAGCAGCCGACGACCCAGCGGGGAGCAGTTCTTC. Translating it yields CASSRRPSGEQFF. The V and J genes are TRBV7-9 and TRBJ2-1; possibly TRBD2 for D (6 bases). There are 13 residues in the CDR3. V lost 5 bases to trimming and J lost 10 bases, with 15 bases between them. Germline values: CDR1 SEHNR, CDR2 FQNEAQ (reference sequence).

This chain links TRBV28 with TRBJ2-1; D is unclear. Germline CDR1 reads MDHEN; CDR2 reads SYDVKM. Deletions cut 1 base from V and 3 bases from J, with 16 bases between. This CDR3 has 17 amino acids. Here the CDR3 DNA reads TGTGCCAGCAGTTTATTTCTCTCCCGGGTACTCTACAATGAGCAGTTCTTC. Protein sequence: CASSLFLSRVLYNEQFF.